This entry lists 20 T cell receptor beta chains sequenced from one sample in a study of PD-L1 blockade in urothelial cancer. Method: immunoSEQ multiplex PCR; TCRdb's copy keeps in-frame clones and lacks some. Of about 52,000 clones in the sample, around 74% were seen once. The time point was: pretreatment peripheral blood. The starting material was PBMCs, obtained around atezolizumab (anti-PD-L1) treatment. The receptors were gathered from a man between 65 and 85 years old with urothelial cancer.

This clone showed up just a few times. The rearrangement links TRBV4-3 to TRBJ2-2; 11 bases fit TRBD1. Per germline, CDR1 LGHNA and CDR2 YSLEER. This CDR3 comprises 16 residues. The V segment lost 3 bases and the J segment 5 bases; nucleotides outside the gene matches: 5. CDR3 bases: TGCGCCAGCAGCCACTCCGGGACAGGGGGTACCGGGGAGCTGTTTTTT. Amino acids: CASSHSGTGGTGELFF.

This rearrangement joins TRBV18 to TRBJ2-7; D is perhaps TRBD1 (6 bases). Germline lookup yields CDR1 KGHSH and CDR2 LQKENI. CDR3 size: 15 residues. The germline V and J ends were trimmed by 2 bases and 3 bases, with 14 bases remaining between them. The CDR3: CASSPAGSRGYEQYF. The CDR3 nucleotides read TGTGCCAGCTCACCAGCAGGGTCCAGGGGCTACGAGCAGTACTTC.

This clone was found a few times. V usage is TRBV5-1 and J usage is TRBJ1-4; weak D call: TRBD1 (5 bases). The CDR3 has 13 amino acids. Per the germline V gene, CDR1 is SGHRS and CDR2 is YFSETQ. Trimming removed 4 bases at V and 8 bases at J, with 12 bases between. The CDR3 here is CASSASGYEKLFF. The DNA for the CDR3 is TGCGCCAGCAGCGCCTCAGGGTACGAAAAACTGTTTTTT. The full variable domain, with the rest looked up from reference TRBV5-1 and TRBJ1-4, is KAGVTQTPRYLIKTRGQQVTLSCSPISGHRSVSWYQQTPGQGLQFLFEYFSETQRNKGNFPGRFSGRQFSNSRSEMNVSTLELGDSALYLCASSASGYEKLFFGSGTQLSVL.

V gene TRBV2 combines with J gene TRBJ2-1, with 15 bases identical to TRBD2. The CDR3 is 19 residues long. Germline values: CDR1 SNHLY, CDR2 FYNNEI. J was trimmed by 0 bases and V by 5 bases; bases with no gene match: 8. DNA of the CDR3: TGTGCCAGCAGTACCGGACTAGCGGGGGGGTCGAGCTCCTACAATGAGCAGTTCTTC. This sequence encodes CASSTGLAGGSSSYNEQFF.

This clone was picked up a small number of times. This sequence joins TRBV5-6 and TRBJ1-1; TRBD1 is a possible D gene (6 bases). The CDR3 runs 16 residues. V lost 0 bases and J lost 4, with 16 bases in between. Germline lookup yields CDR1 SGHDT and CDR2 YYEEEE. The CDR3 region has the DNA TGTGCCAGCAGCTTGGGCGCCAGGGGATTTAGCACTGAAGCTTTCTTT. It translates to CASSLGARGFSTEAFF.

The chain links TRBV7-8 to TRBJ1-5; 7 nucleotides agree with TRBD1. V lost 4 bases and J lost 6; bases outside the gene matches: 6. The germline V gene encodes CDR1 SGHVS and CDR2 FQNEAQ. The CDR3 has 14 amino acids. This CDR3 reads CASSSPEGAQPQHF. The CDR3 coding sequence is TGTGCCAGCAGCTCCCCGGAGGGGGCTCAGCCCCAGCATTTT.

CDR3 loop: CATVTGPGETQYF. CDR3 DNA: TGTGCCACCGTTACAGGGCCTGGGGAGACCCAGTACTTC. The J gene is TRBJ2-5, the V gene TRBV6-1; a possible D gene is TRBD1 (6 bases). Germline V lookup: CDR1 MNHNS, CDR2 SASEGT. V lost 10 bases and J lost 5, with 17 bases in between. There are 13 residues in the CDR3.

The rearrangement joins TRBV7-8 to TRBJ2-2; D not certain. The CDR3 runs to 12 residues. V gave up 5 bases and J gave up 3 bases, with 4 bases separating them. The germline gives CDR1 SGHVS, CDR2 FQNEAQ. The CDR3 region is CASSVYTGELFF. In DNA form, the CDR3 reads TGTGCCAGCAGCGTATACACCGGGGAGCTGTTTTTT.

The CDR3 here is CATSTGGADTQYF. The CDR3, as DNA: TGTGCCACCAGCACAGGGGGCGCAGATACGCAGTATTTT. The chain recombines TRBV15 with TRBJ2-3, with 8 bases lining up with TRBD1. The CDR3 consists of 13 residues. Germline V gene data show CDR1 as LNHNV and CDR2 as YYDKDF (reference sequence). V lost 4 bases, J lost 4 bases, and 1 base stayed unmatched. The variable domain in full, completed from reference TRBV15 and TRBJ2-3, reads DAMVIQNPRYQVTQFGKPVTLSCSQTLNHNVMYWYQQKSSQAPKLLFHYYDKDFNNEADTPDNFQSRRPNTSFCFLDIRSPGLGDTAMYLCATSTGGADTQYFGPGTRLTVL.

This clone has only a few counts. The CDR3 here is CASSGEGGTGEQYF. CDR3 in DNA: TGTGCCAGCAGTGGGGAAGGCGGGACTGGCGAGCAGTACTTC. The chain carries TRBV2 and TRBJ2-7, with D possibly matching TRBD2 (6 bases). V was pared by 4 bases and J by 6 bases, with 16 bases between. Germline CDR1 is SNHLY and CDR2 is FYNNEI. This CDR3 is 14 amino acids long.

V gene TRBV5-1 combines with J gene TRBJ2-3, with D possibly being TRBD2 (5 bases). Germline CDR1 reads SGHRS; CDR2 reads YFSETQ. V was cut by 1 base and J by 5 bases, with 8 bases left in between. The length of the CDR3 is 13 residues. The CDR3 region is CASSLPGKDTQYF. The CDR3 region has the DNA TGCGCCAGCAGCTTGCCGGGAAAAGATACGCAGTATTTT.

The V call is TRBV30, the J call TRBJ2-1; no definite D call. CDR1 and CDR2 (germline): GTSNPN, SVGIG (reference sequence). Trimming pared 0 bases from V and 4 bases from J, leaving 7 bases between. The CDR3 runs to 13 residues. DNA of the CDR3: TGTGCCTGGAGTGTACACCTGTACAATGAGCAGTTCTTC. Amino acids: CAWSVHLYNEQFF.

The chain carries TRBV19 and TRBJ1-5; D is perhaps TRBD1 (5 bases). CDR3 length: 15 amino acids. The germline CDR1 and CDR2 sequences are LNHDA and SQIVND (reference sequence). V was pared by 3 bases and J by 2 bases, with 11 bases between. In nucleotides, the CDR3 is TGTGCCAGTAGTATGACAGCCAGTGGCAATCAGCCCCAGCATTTT. It is translated as CASSMTASGNQPQHF. Using reference TRBV19 and TRBJ1-5 for the parts outside the CDR3, the full variable domain is DGGITQSPKYLFRKEGQNVTLSCEQNLNHDAMYWYRQDPGQGLRLIYYSQIVNDFQKGDIAEGYSVSREKKESFPLTVTSAQKNPTAFYLCASSMTASGNQPQHFGDGTRLSIL.

The chain has TRBV18 and TRBJ2-7, with 8 positions matching TRBD2. This CDR3 is 13 amino acids long. Per the germline V gene, CDR1 is KGHSH and CDR2 is LQKENI. V shed 5 bases and J 7 bases; nucleotides not matched to a gene: 7. The CDR3 sequence: CASSEAGVGEQYF. The CDR3 region has the DNA TGTGCCAGCTCAGAAGCGGGAGTGGGGGAGCAGTACTTC. Drawing the rest from reference TRBV18 and TRBJ2-7, the complete variable domain is NAGVMQNPRHLVRRRGQEARLRCSPMKGHSHVYWYRQLPEEGLKFMVYLQKENIIDESGMPKERFSAEFPKEGPSILRIQQVVRGDSAAYFCASSEAGVGEQYFGPGTRLTVT.

The chain uses TRBV6-1 and TRBJ2-1, with 9 bases identical to TRBD2. Germline V gene sequence: CDR1 MNHNS, CDR2 SASEGT. The CDR3 is 15 residues long. The V segment lost 6 bases and the J segment 9 bases; nucleotides outside the gene matches: 12. CDR3 sequence: CASSRLAAGGGEQFF. In DNA form, the CDR3 reads TGTGCCAGCAGCAGACTAGCGGCGGGAGGTGGTGAGCAGTTCTTC.

The genes are TRBV30 and TRBJ1-1; 10 positions match TRBD1. CDR1 GTSNPN and CDR2 SVGIG come from the germline V gene (reference sequence). This CDR3 spans 14 amino acids. J lost 7 bases, V lost 6 bases, and 11 bases had no gene match. CDR3 nucleotide sequence: TGTGCCTGTACTACGGACAGGGGGGAGGGTGAAGCTTTCTTT. It translates to CACTTDRGEGEAFF.

In nucleotides, the CDR3 is TGTGCCATCAGGGGGACAGGGGGATCTGAAGCTTTCTTT. This sequence encodes CAIRGTGGSEAFF. This chain links TRBV10-3 with TRBJ1-1; 11 bases match TRBD1. The ends lost 6 bases at V and 6 bases at J; junction bases unmatched: 3. Germline CDR1 ENHRY, CDR2 SYGVKD. The CDR3 runs to 13 residues.

This chain uses TRBV2 with TRBJ1-6, with 8 nucleotides matching TRBD1. The germline gives CDR1 SNHLY, CDR2 FYNNEI. This CDR3 has 15 residues. The junction had 10 bases not matched to a gene; V was cut back by 7 bases and J by 8 bases. Here the CDR3 DNA reads TGTGCCAGCACCTCAGGGGGCCTGGGTTATTCACCCCTCCACTTT. Translating gives CASTSGGLGYSPLHF.

This clone was detected only a few times. The CDR3 is CASSIFRGLSRQPQHF. The CDR3 DNA reads as TGTGCCAGTAGTATTTTCAGGGGGCTGTCGAGACAGCCCCAGCATTTT. This chain joins TRBV19 and TRBJ1-5; 8 positions agree with TRBD1. The germline V gene has CDR1 LNHDA and CDR2 SQIVND (reference sequence). CDR3 length: 16 residues. V shed 3 bases and J 7 bases; nucleotides not matched to a gene: 11.

This clone has only a few counts. Other nucleotide sequences in the sample specify the same CDR3. The rearrangement joins TRBV30 to TRBJ2-1; no clear D. The V gene lost 3 bases and the J gene lost 4 bases, with 4 bases spanning the gap. Germline V lookup: CDR1 GTSNPN, CDR2 SVGIG (reference sequence). The CDR3 covers 11 residues. The CDR3 region is CAWRSYNEQFF. CDR3 sequence (DNA): TGTGCCTGGAGATCATACAATGAGCAGTTCTTC.